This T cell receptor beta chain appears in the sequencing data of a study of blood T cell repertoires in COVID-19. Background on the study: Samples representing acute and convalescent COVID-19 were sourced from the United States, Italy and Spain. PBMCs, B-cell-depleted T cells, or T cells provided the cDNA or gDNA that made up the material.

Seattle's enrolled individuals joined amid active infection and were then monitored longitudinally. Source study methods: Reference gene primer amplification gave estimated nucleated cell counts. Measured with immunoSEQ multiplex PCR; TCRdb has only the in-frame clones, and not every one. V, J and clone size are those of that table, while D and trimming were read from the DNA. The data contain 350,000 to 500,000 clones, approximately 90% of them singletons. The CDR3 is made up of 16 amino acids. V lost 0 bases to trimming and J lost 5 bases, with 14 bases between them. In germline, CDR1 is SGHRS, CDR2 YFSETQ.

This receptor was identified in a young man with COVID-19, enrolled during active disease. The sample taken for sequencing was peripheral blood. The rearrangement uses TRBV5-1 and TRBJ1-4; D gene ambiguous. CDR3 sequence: CASSLDRFLGNEKLFF. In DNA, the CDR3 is TGCGCCAGCAGCTTGGATCGCTTCTTGGGCAATGAAAAACTGTTTTTT.